The 11 T cell receptor beta chains reported below all come from one sample, sequenced in a study of blood T cell repertoires in COVID-19. Method: immunoSEQ multiplex PCR; TCRdb's copy keeps in-frame clones and lacks some. Of about 200,000 clones detected, under 90% appear once; the ten largest clones hold less than 7.5%. The specimen sequenced was peripheral blood. These receptors were collected from a man in his sixties who had recovered from COVID-19.

This chain links TRBV27 with TRBJ1-1; D gene unclear. The germline V gene has CDR1 MNHEY and CDR2 SMNVEV (reference sequence). The germline V and J ends were trimmed by 6 bases and 0 bases, with 8 bases remaining between them. There are 13 residues in the CDR3. Here the CDR3 DNA reads TGTGCCAGCAGATCTTTTATGAACACTGAAGCTTTCTTT. Amino acids: CASRSFMNTEAFF.

The gene calls are TRBV9 and TRBJ2-2; D might be TRBD2 (5 bases). CDR3 length: 15 amino acids. Germline CDR1 and CDR2: SGDLS and YYNGEE. V gave up 0 bases and J gave up 4 bases, with 10 bases separating them. CDR3 amino acids: CASSVAQAGTGELFF. In nucleotides, the CDR3 is TGTGCCAGCAGCGTAGCGCAGGCGGGCACCGGGGAGCTGTTTTTT.

This clone was detected a few times. This chain links TRBV6-4 with TRBJ2-3; 9 positions match TRBD2. Per the germline V gene, CDR1 is MRHNA and CDR2 is SNTAGT. The CDR3 length is 15 residues. The J segment lost 6 bases and the V segment lost 4 bases, leaving 8 bases of the junction unmatched. CDR3 sequence: CASSVAGDGWDTQYF. Written as DNA, the CDR3 is TGTGCCAGCAGTGTAGCGGGAGATGGATGGGATACGCAGTATTTT.

The chain couples TRBV7-9 to TRBJ2-1; D perhaps matches TRBD1 (6 bases). This CDR3 has 15 amino acids. The V end lost 5 bases, the J end lost 0 bases, and 11 bases lay between the germline ends. CDR1 is SEHNR and CDR2 is FQNEAQ in the germline V gene (reference sequence). The CDR3 sequence is CASSLQGSSYNEQFF. The CDR3 DNA follows: TGTGCCAGCAGCCTACAGGGTAGCTCCTACAATGAGCAGTTCTTC.

This chain joins TRBV15 and TRBJ1-5; 9 bases match TRBD1. After removal of 1 base from V and 4 bases from J, the junction contained 11 bases not matched to a gene. Germline assignment: CDR1 LNHNV and CDR2 YYDKDF (reference sequence). The CDR3 is made up of 18 amino acids. DNA for the CDR3: TGTGCCACCAGCAGAGGACCGGCGGCCGGGACAGGGAATCAGCCCCAGCATTTT. Protein: CATSRGPAAGTGNQPQHF.

The table lists this clone with a count of one. The chain employs TRBV18 and TRBJ1-1, with TRBD1 matching 7 bases. Germline lookup yields CDR1 KGHSH and CDR2 LQKENI. V shed 6 bases, J shed 5 bases, and the junction held 9 bases outside the gene matches. The CDR3 loop spans 14 amino acids. The CDR3, as DNA: TGTGCCAGCTCCCCTGGGACAGTTAGTACTGAAGCTTTCTTT. This translates into CASSPGTVSTEAFF.

The chain employs TRBV28 and TRBJ2-3; perhaps TRBD1 as D (6 bases). Germline V gene lookup returns CDR1 MDHEN and CDR2 SYDVKM. The CDR3 covers 14 residues. V was shortened by 3 bases and J by 2 bases, with 9 bases between the two germline ends. The DNA for the CDR3 is TGTGCCAGCAGTTTGTTGGGGGCCACAGATACGCAGTATTTT. It encodes CASSLLGATDTQYF.

This clone was counted once. The rearrangement uses TRBV9 and TRBJ2-7, with 7 bases identical to TRBD1. The CDR3 loop spans 14 amino acids. Per the germline V gene, CDR1 is SGDLS and CDR2 is YYNGEE. V was pared by 3 bases and J by 7 bases, with 10 bases of the junction left unmatched. The DNA of the CDR3 is TGTGCCAGCAGCGAATCGCCGGGACAGCTAGAGCAGTACTTC. This encodes CASSESPGQLEQYF.

The chain is built from TRBV7-3 and TRBJ2-1; 7 nucleotides align to TRBD2. The trim removed 0 bases at V and 2 bases at J, leaving 4 bases unmatched. This CDR3 has 16 residues. CDR1 is SGHTA and CDR2 is FQGTGA in the germline V gene. The CDR3 protein is CASSLTAGAPYNEQFF. The CDR3 DNA reads as TGTGCCAGCAGCTTAACGGCGGGAGCCCCCTACAATGAGCAGTTCTTC.

The rearrangement joins TRBV5-4 to TRBJ1-4; D unresolved. The CDR3 extends over 14 amino acids. Between the trimmed V and J ends, which lost 0 bases and 1 base, there was a span of 4 bases. The germline V gene encodes CDR1 SGHNT and CDR2 YYREEE (reference sequence). CDR3 protein: CASSLAGTNEKLFF. CDR3 DNA: TGTGCCAGCAGCTTGGCAGGAACTAATGAAAAACTGTTTTTT. Full variable domain (outside the CDR3, taken from reference TRBV5-4 and TRBJ1-4): ETGVTQSPTHLIKTRGQQVTLRCSSQSGHNTVSWYQQALGQGPQFIFQYYREEENGRGNFPPRFSGLQFPNYSSELNVNALELDDSALYLCASSLAGTNEKLFFGSGTQLSVL.

On this clone: At the DNA level, this CDR3 is encoded by other sequences in the same sample as well. The chain links TRBV5-1 to TRBJ2-2; perhaps TRBD1 as D (5 bases). V dropped 2 bases and J dropped 1 base, with 9 bases sitting between them. Looked up from germline, CDR1 is SGHRS and CDR2 is YFSETQ. The CDR3 runs 15 residues. Here the CDR3 DNA reads TGCGCCAGCAGCTTCCAGGGATTGAACACCGGGGAGCTGTTTTTT. The encoded protein is CASSFQGLNTGELFF.